This T cell receptor (beta chain) was recorded in a study of T cell responses to AZD1222 COVID-19 vaccine. Study-level results: It was only 6 or 7 AZD1222 recipients who were seropositive at baseline.

Comments on this clone: Its antigen is not known.

Per the germline V gene, CDR1 is SGHTA and CDR2 is FQGTGA. Trimming shortened V by 5 bases and J by 0 bases, and 19 bases separated the two germline ends. This CDR3 is built from 17 residues. The method was immunoSEQ multiplex PCR; TCRdb's version includes in-frame clones alone and lacks a portion of them. Here the sample spans 75,000 to 85,000 clones, around 90% being singletons. The chain uses TRBV7-3 and TRBJ1-1, with D perhaps TRBD1 (6 bases). This clonotype originated in an adult who received the AZD1222 COVID-19 vaccine. The specimen comprised peripheral blood, sampled 28 days after the second AZD1222 dose. As DNA, the CDR3 is TGTGCCAGCAGCAAGGAAACAGGGATCCTCATGAACACTGAAGCTTTCTTT. Amino acid sequence: CASSKETGILMNTEAFF.